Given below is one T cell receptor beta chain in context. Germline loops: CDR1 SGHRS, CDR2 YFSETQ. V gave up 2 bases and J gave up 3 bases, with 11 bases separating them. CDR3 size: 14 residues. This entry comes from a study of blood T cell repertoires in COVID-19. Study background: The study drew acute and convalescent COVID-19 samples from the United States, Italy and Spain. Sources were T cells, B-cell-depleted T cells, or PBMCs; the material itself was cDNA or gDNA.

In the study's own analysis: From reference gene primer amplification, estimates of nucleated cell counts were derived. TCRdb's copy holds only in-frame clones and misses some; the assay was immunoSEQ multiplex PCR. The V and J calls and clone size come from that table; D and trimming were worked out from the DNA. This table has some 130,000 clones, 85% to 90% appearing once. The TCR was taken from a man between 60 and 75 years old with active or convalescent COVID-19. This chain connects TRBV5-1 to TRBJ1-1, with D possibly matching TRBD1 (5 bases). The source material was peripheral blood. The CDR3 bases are TGCGCCAGCAGCTTTTACCCGGGGGACACTGAAGCTTTCTTT. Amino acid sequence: CASSFYPGDTEAFF.